Listed below are T cell receptor beta chains from one sample, sequenced in a study of blood T cell repertoires in COVID-19. The table came from immunoSEQ multiplex PCR; TCRdb's copy has only in-frame clones and leaves some out. Of about 210,000 clones listed, about 90% are singletons. Sequenced material: peripheral blood. The receptor source for this set is a man aged 18-30 years with active or convalescent COVID-19. CDR3s leave out the opening cysteine and the closing phenylalanine or tryptophan. The order of the fields is V gene, CDR3 protein.

>TRBV11-2
ASTNLPGQGESDTQY
>TRBV29-1
SVDSWDRGTDTQY
>TRBV10-3
AISGLQDTGELF
>TRBV10-3
AISESLGRVRDSNQPQH
>TRBV30
AWSAGTGDYEQY
>TRBV7-2
ASSQDLRDLGDTQY
>TRBV20-1
SASRQGSWWTYEQY
>TRBV9
ASTPLSEPSYNEQF
>TRBV5-6
ASSSNLGLGKLTQY
>TRBV27
ASRYQQVPGHEQY
>TRBV3-1/TRBV3-2
ASSQDRNTEAF
>TRBV7-9
ASSLGLGVTGNYGYT
>TRBV29-1
SGNGVRLGTEAF
>TRBV9
ASSVRPNRGQGGELF
>TRBV19
ASSISSQETQY
>TRBV6-1
ASSVPRDTGSYEQY
>TRBV27
ASRTGMNTEAF
>TRBV3-1/TRBV3-2
ASSQGDRWSTEAF
>TRBV9
ASSSGASGYT
>TRBV4-2
ASSQVNPGQVNTEAF
>TRBV28
ASSFPQGASYGYT
>TRBV6-6
ASSFNRDRAGELF
>TRBV5-1
ASSFGLAGGLSTDTQY
>TRBV9
ASSVAPTGDNEQF
>TRBV7-2
ASTLAGGPYEQY
>TRBV7-9
ASSLAAGTGDSPLH
>TRBV21-1
ASSKWAGLYYNEQF
>TRBV6-5
ASRQGSEQY
>TRBV29-1
SVGQSYEQY
>TRBV9
ASSLQGAQDTQY
>TRBV6-5
ASNRGMNTEAF
>TRBV7-9
ARGRAREKVRQGNTEAF
>TRBV7-9
ASSLGGGQFYGYT
>TRBV3-1/TRBV3-2
ASSQTRVNEQF
>TRBV7-9
ASSPPDSSSYNEQF
>TRBV20-1
SASQNTGELF
>TRBV28
ASRYRDNSNQPQH
>TRBV6-4
ASSVTSGRAQQF
>TRBV18
ASNRGRATGELF